This T cell receptor (beta chain) emerged from a study of blood T cell repertoires in COVID-19. Study as a whole: Material from acute and convalescent COVID-19 was sourced from the United States, Italy and Spain. PBMCs, B-cell-depleted T cells, or T cells provided the cDNA or gDNA that made up the material.

In the original analysis: Nucleated cell counts were estimated from reference gene primer amplification. TCRdb's copy holds only in-frame clones and misses some; the assay was immunoSEQ multiplex PCR. Clone size and the V and J calls come from that table; the DNA yielded D and trimming. The table includes tens of thousands of clones, 80% to 90% detected once. This CDR3 contains 18 residues. Germline lookup yields CDR1 MGHRA and CDR2 YSYEKL. J was trimmed by 0 bases and V by 3 bases; bases with no gene match: 5. This TCR was sampled from a man aged 35 to 55 with acute or convalescent COVID-19. Sequencing was carried out using peripheral blood. The rearrangement joins TRBV4-1 to TRBJ2-4; 13 bases line up with TRBD2. CDR3 sequence (DNA): TGCGCCAGCAGCCAGGAGGGACTAGCGGGACTAGCCAAAAACATTCAGTACTTC. Encoded protein: CASSQEGLAGLAKNIQYF.